This T cell receptor beta chain was sequenced for a study of T-cell memory formation after mild COVID-19. Study-level points and caveats: There were some responding clones in pre-infection memory, which suggested that cross-reactive memory had joined. What remained unconfirmed was the SARS-CoV-2 specificity of second-wave clones peaking on day 37.

V dropped 1 base and J dropped 3 bases, with 13 bases sitting between them. The CDR3 is 16 residues long. Germline values: CDR1 MDHEN, CDR2 SYDVKM. TCR alpha and TCR beta cDNA libraries carrying sample barcodes and UMIs were produced by 5'RACE using constant-segment primers. TCRdb fed the 5' RACE reads into MiXCR, producing one record per CDR3 protein. The sample lists hundreds of thousands of distinct CDR3 sequences, 25% to 30% occurring once. This clonotype was seen a handful of times. Its specificity is not known. This receptor was identified in an adult woman who had mild COVID-19 (a few samples of this study predate the infection). Cell type and time point are not known. The chain recombines TRBV28 with TRBJ1-5; D call uncertain. Sequenced material: PBMCs or a T cell subset sorted from them (not recorded which). This CDR3 is CASSLLKVGDNQPQHF. CDR3 coding DNA: TGTGCCAGCAGTTTATTGAAGGTGGGCGACAATCAGCCCCAGCATTTT.